This T cell receptor beta chain was profiled in a study of blood T cell repertoires in COVID-19. Overall study context: The United States, Italy and Spain provided the acute and convalescent COVID-19 samples. PBMCs, B-cell-depleted T cells, or T cells provided the cDNA or gDNA that made up the material.

Only one count was recorded for this clone. Germline V gives CDR1 SGDLS, CDR2 YYNGEE. The CDR3 sequence is 15 residues long. V was trimmed by 4 bases and J by 1 base, leaving 12 bases between them. In the original workflow: Scientists estimated how many nucleated cells there were by amplifying reference gene primers. Using immunoSEQ multiplex PCR, the repertoire was profiled, and TCRdb retains in-frame clones only, with some absent. V and J calls and clone size are copied from that table; D and trimming were computed from the DNA. The sample includes 120,000 to 150,000 clones, around four fifths of them seen just once.

The genes are TRBV9 and TRBJ2-1, with D possibly being TRBD2 (6 bases). Sequencing was carried out using peripheral blood. The sequence was obtained from a human donor in a cohort sampled during active COVID-19. The CDR3 loop reads CASSSSRGSYNEQFF. CDR3 nucleotides: TGTGCCAGCAGCTCCTCCCGGGGGTCCTACAATGAGCAGTTCTTC.